The 19 T cell receptor beta chains presented below share a single source sample, sequenced in a study of T cell changes during pregnancy in multiple sclerosis. Clones were read by immunoSEQ multiplex PCR, and TCRdb kept only the in-frame ones, dropping some. The sample has roughly 70,000 clones; less than 95% are singletons. The material sequenced was peripheral blood, taken in the third trimester of pregnancy. The receptor source for this set is a female donor with multiple sclerosis, enrolled in a pregnancy study.

The CDR3 sequence: CASSQILGARGYTF. DNA of the CDR3: TGCGCCAGCAGCCAGATATTGGGGGCGAGGGGCTACACCTTC. The V gene is TRBV5-1, the J gene TRBJ1-2; TRBD1 is a possible D gene (6 bases). Per germline, CDR1 SGHRS and CDR2 YFSETQ. The CDR3 has 14 residues. The ends were cut back, 4 bases at V and 8 bases at J, with 18 bases in the middle.

This sequence joins TRBV29-1 and TRBJ2-1; 8 nucleotides agree with TRBD2. Germline V gene lookup returns CDR1 SQVTM and CDR2 ANQGSEA. The J segment lost 8 bases and the V segment lost 8 bases, leaving 11 bases of the junction unmatched. The CDR3 covers 13 residues. The CDR3 nucleotides are TGCAGCTTTTTGAGCGGGAGCGAACATGAGCAGTTCTTC. It specifies CSFLSGSEHEQFF.

This sequence joins TRBV5-1 and TRBJ2-5; 7 bases fit TRBD1. The germline CDR1 and CDR2 sequences are SGHRS and YFSETQ. CDR3 size: 16 residues. Germline trimming cut 4 bases from V and 3 bases from J; bases unmatched to any gene: 12. DNA of the CDR3: TGCGCCAGCAGCAGAAACACGGGGACAGTAAAAGAGACCCAGTACTTC. Its translation: CASSRNTGTVKETQYF.

The gene calls are TRBV19 and TRBJ2-3; possible D gene TRBD2, 6 bases. V lost 3 bases and J lost 6, with 13 bases in between. CDR1 and CDR2 (germline): LNHDA, SQIVND (reference sequence). This CDR3 has 14 residues. In DNA form, the CDR3 reads TGTGCCAGTAGTATCGCGGGACCTGGGGATACGCAGTATTTT. Encoded protein: CASSIAGPGDTQYF.

The chain has TRBV19 and TRBJ1-1, with 7 bases lining up with TRBD1. Germline V gives CDR1 LNHDA, CDR2 SQIVND (reference sequence). CDR3 length equals 14 residues. V lost 4 bases and J lost 5; bases outside the gene matches: 7. This CDR3 is CASSTRQGWTEAFF. In nucleotides, the CDR3 is TGTGCCAGTAGTACCAGACAGGGCTGGACTGAAGCTTTCTTT.

This clone has only one observation. This chain links TRBV29-1 with TRBJ1-2; perhaps TRBD1 as D (5 bases). Trimming removed 5 bases at V and 0 bases at J, with 10 bases between. The germline CDR1 and CDR2 sequences are SQVTM and ANQGSEA. The CDR3 is made up of 13 amino acids. Here the CDR3 reads CSVLDRANYGYTF. For the CDR3, the DNA is TGCAGCGTTCTCGACAGAGCTAACTATGGCTACACCTTC.

The CDR3 region is CATSKRGFWGSYEQYF. Written as DNA, the CDR3 is TGTGCCACCAGCAAGAGGGGGTTTTGGGGATCCTACGAGCAGTACTTC. The V gene is TRBV15, the J gene TRBJ2-7; weak D call: TRBD1 (6 bases). The CDR3 is made up of 16 amino acids. The germline V and J ends were trimmed by 4 bases and 1 base, with 17 bases remaining between them. Germline values: CDR1 LNHNV, CDR2 YYDKDF (reference sequence).

The rearrangement links TRBV9 to TRBJ2-5, with 10 bases lining up with TRBD2. The CDR3 is made up of 16 amino acids. V was pared by 4 bases and J by 2 bases, with 8 bases of the junction left unmatched. Germline V gene lookup returns CDR1 SGDLS and CDR2 YYNGEE. The CDR3 loop is CASSPRWGLAQETQYF. DNA for the CDR3: TGTGCCAGCAGCCCACGATGGGGACTAGCGCAAGAGACCCAGTACTTC.

The CDR3 coding sequence is TGTGCCAGCAGCCGCCGGACAGGGGTCTATGGCTACACCTTC. This gives the protein CASSRRTGVYGYTF. The chain links TRBV19 to TRBJ1-2; 9 bases fit TRBD1. Germline V gene sequence: CDR1 LNHDA, CDR2 SQIVND (reference sequence). This CDR3 region has 14 residues. V dropped 9 bases and J dropped 4; count of bases not matched to a gene: 9.

The CDR3 coding sequence is TGTGCCAGCAGCTTAAGGGGGGGGCCCACAGATACGCAGTATTTT. Translation: CASSLRGGPTDTQYF. The chain combines TRBV7-9 with TRBJ2-3; TRBD2 is a possible D gene (7 bases). The CDR3 contains 15 residues. Trimming took 2 bases from V and 2 from J, leaving 11 bases between them. The germline V gene has CDR1 SEHNR and CDR2 FQNEAQ (reference sequence).

This CDR3 is CASSFRDGGYTF. CDR3 nucleotide sequence: TGTGCCAGCAGTTTCAGGGATGGCGGCTACACCTTC. This chain connects TRBV6-6 to TRBJ1-2; D perhaps matches TRBD1 (5 bases). CDR1 is MNHNY and CDR2 is SVGAGI in the germline V gene (reference sequence). Trimming stripped 4 bases from V and 8 bases from J, with 11 bases between. The CDR3 sequence is 12 residues long.

The rearrangement uses TRBV19 and TRBJ2-5; TRBD2 aligns across 9 bases. Per the germline V gene, CDR1 is LNHDA and CDR2 is SQIVND (reference sequence). The CDR3 consists of 17 residues. Trimming removed 5 bases from V and 1 base from J; junction bases left unmatched: 11. The chain's CDR3 is CASSGVAGVSGQETQYF. The CDR3 DNA reads as TGTGCCAGTAGTGGAGTAGCGGGGGTTTCGGGCCAAGAGACCCAGTACTTC.

V and J are TRBV5-1 and TRBJ1-2; 9 nucleotides match TRBD1. V lost 5 bases, J lost 2 bases, and 7 bases stayed unmatched. The CDR3 runs to 15 residues. Germline CDR1 reads SGHRS; CDR2 reads YFSETQ. The CDR3 is CASRAGTGMNYGYTF. In nucleotides, the CDR3 is TGCGCCAGCAGGGCCGGGACAGGGATGAACTATGGCTACACCTTC.

The chain couples TRBV9 to TRBJ2-3; a possible D gene is TRBD1 (6 bases). This CDR3 region has 15 residues. Germline lookup yields CDR1 SGDLS and CDR2 YYNGEE. V was pared by 6 bases and J by 2 bases, with 16 bases between. The CDR3 DNA reads as TGTGCCAGCAACTCACTGACAGGTACCACAGATACGCAGTATTTT. As protein: CASNSLTGTTDTQYF.

This clone was observed a single time. The V call is TRBV6-1, the J call TRBJ1-1, with TRBD1 matching 7 bases. This CDR3 spans 11 amino acids. The V gene end was trimmed by 3 bases and the J gene end by 10 bases; junction bases not matched to a gene: 2. Per the germline V gene, CDR1 is MNHNS and CDR2 is SASEGT. DNA of the CDR3: TGTGCCAGCAGTGACTACAGGGGAGCTTTCTTT. Residues: CASSDYRGAFF.

The chain couples TRBV28 to TRBJ1-5, with 7 positions matching TRBD1. This CDR3 has 14 amino acids. V lost 5 bases and J lost 4; bases outside the gene matches: 5. Germline V CDR1 and CDR2: MDHEN, SYDVKM. The CDR3 here is CASSPGRGNQPQHF. For the CDR3, the DNA is TGTGCCAGCAGTCCCGGCAGGGGGAATCAGCCCCAGCATTTT.

The V call is TRBV12-2, the J call TRBJ2-4; the table's D gene call, TRBD2, was not cross checked with the DNA. TRBV12-2 is shown as a pseudogene. The CDR3 is made up of 14 amino acids. The CDR3 region has the DNA TGTGCAAGCCGGGGGGCGTTATCCAAAAACATTCAGTACTTC. This encodes CASRGALSKNIQYF.

CDR3 residues: CASSPSGFGGYTF. CDR3 in DNA: TGTGCCAGCTCACCCTCGGGTTTCGGTGGCTACACCTTC. This chain uses TRBV18 with TRBJ1-2; D not resolved. CDR3 length: 13 residues. V dropped 3 bases and J dropped 7 bases, with 12 bases sitting between them. Germline loops: CDR1 KGHSH, CDR2 LQKENI.

This clone showed up just a few times. V is TRBV6-1 and J is TRBJ1-1, with D possibly TRBD1 on 5 matching bases. CDR1 is MNHNS, CDR2 SASEGT, per germline. V was shortened by 11 bases and J by 3 bases, with 16 bases between the two germline ends. The CDR3 loop spans 13 amino acids. The CDR3 sequence: CAGRRGSDTEAFF. CDR3 nucleotide sequence: TGTGCCGGTCGGAGGGGAAGTGACACTGAAGCTTTCTTT.